This T cell receptor beta chain was retrieved from a study of cytomegalovirus exposure and HLA in healthy donors. Regarding this clone: The antigen is unknown.

This CDR3 is 14 amino acids long. V was clipped by 3 bases and J by 1 base, with 9 bases between them. Germline CDR1 and CDR2: MNHEY and SMNVEV (reference sequence). The PCR was carried out with 60 Vbeta primers and 13 Jbeta primers. The assay was immunoSEQ multiplex PCR, and TCRdb's table has in-frame clones only and misses some. The sample includes around 200,000 clones, roughly 79% seen only once; the top ten take over 0.5%. Broader study findings: Reported performance of the classifier showed diagnosis of cytomegalovirus status with high specificity and sensitivity.

This TCR derives from a woman aged 35 to 49 in good health and CMV-seronegative. The source material was PBMCs. V usage is TRBV27 and J usage is TRBJ1-2, with D possibly matching TRBD1 (5 bases). CDR3 sequence reads: CASSFSTVNYGYTF. The CDR3 DNA reads TGTGCCAGCAGTTTTTCGACAGTTAACTATGGCTACACCTTC.